This T cell receptor (beta chain) was obtained from a study of cytomegalovirus exposure and HLA in healthy donors. In the study overall: From roughly 180 million T cells, an earlier analysis saw 100 million to 140 million unique TCR beta sequences. Study outcomes and limitations: Exclusion applied to some V segments, including TRBV6-2 and TRBV6-3, as they were indistinguishable. Later analysis identified a missense DCLRE1C variant that was linked to TCR beta V- and J-gene trimming. Several top significant clusters appeared, in a later analysis, to be linked to common viral pathogens.

Both 60 Vbeta primers and 13 Jbeta primers went into the PCR. The method was immunoSEQ multiplex PCR; TCRdb's version includes in-frame clones alone and lacks a portion of them. The table shows around 120,000 clones, with about two thirds occurring only once. With regard to this clone: The antigen remains undetermined.

The CDR3 totals 14 residues. Germline V gene sequence: CDR1 LGHNA, CDR2 YNFKEQ. V was clipped by 0 bases and J by 6 bases, with 12 bases between them. The rearrangement uses TRBV4-2 and TRBJ2-7; a weak D match, TRBD1 (6 bases). This receptor was identified in a human donor in good health. Sequenced sample: PBMCs. Here the CDR3 DNA reads TGTGCCAGCAGCCAAGATGGGACAAGCGGCGAGCAGTACTTC. Its translation: CASSQDGTSGEQYF.